The TCR beta chain described here comes from a study of blood T cell repertoires in COVID-19. Study-wide context: Sites in the United States, Italy and Spain provided acute and convalescent COVID-19 samples. In each case, the material was cDNA or gDNA derived from T cells, B-cell-depleted T cells, or PBMCs.

Per the original data handling: Reference gene primers were amplified, and this amplification served to estimate nucleated cell counts. This table comes from immunoSEQ multiplex PCR, and its TCRdb copy is limited to in-frame clones, with some not included. V and J calls and clone size are given by that table; D and trimming were obtained from the DNA. The profile shows approximately 350,000 clones, over 70% of them singletons. While infection was still active, Seattle patients were enrolled and then followed longitudinally. This receptor was identified in a woman between 45 and 60 years old with COVID-19, enrolled during active disease. Sequencing was performed on peripheral blood.

The CDR3 DNA reads TGTGCCAGCAAGCGGCAAAGCTCCTACGAGCAGTACTTC. Translated: CASKRQSSYEQYF. This chain uses TRBV7-9 with TRBJ2-7; the D gene is possibly TRBD2 (5 bases). V was cut by 7 bases and J by 0 bases, with 10 bases left in between. Germline CDR1 reads SEHNR; CDR2 reads FQNEAQ (reference sequence). This CDR3 has 13 amino acids.